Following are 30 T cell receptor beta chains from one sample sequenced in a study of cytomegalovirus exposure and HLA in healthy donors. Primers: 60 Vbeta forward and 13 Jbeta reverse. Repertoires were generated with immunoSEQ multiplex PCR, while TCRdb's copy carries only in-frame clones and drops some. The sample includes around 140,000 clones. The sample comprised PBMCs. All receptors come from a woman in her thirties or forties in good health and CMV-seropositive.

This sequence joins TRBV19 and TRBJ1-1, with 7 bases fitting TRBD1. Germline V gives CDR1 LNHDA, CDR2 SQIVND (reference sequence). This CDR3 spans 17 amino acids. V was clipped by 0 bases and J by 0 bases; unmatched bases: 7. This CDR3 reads CASSIESGGLMNTEAFF. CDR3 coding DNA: TGTGCCAGTAGTATAGAGTCAGGGGGTCTAATGAACACTGAAGCTTTCTTT.

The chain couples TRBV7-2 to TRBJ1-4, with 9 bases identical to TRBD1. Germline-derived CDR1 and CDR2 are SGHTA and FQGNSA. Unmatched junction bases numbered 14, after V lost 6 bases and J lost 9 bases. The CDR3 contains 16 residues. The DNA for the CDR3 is TGTGCCAGCAGAATCGACACAGGGGGCGGGATTCAAAAACTGTTTTTT. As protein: CASRIDTGGGIQKLFF.

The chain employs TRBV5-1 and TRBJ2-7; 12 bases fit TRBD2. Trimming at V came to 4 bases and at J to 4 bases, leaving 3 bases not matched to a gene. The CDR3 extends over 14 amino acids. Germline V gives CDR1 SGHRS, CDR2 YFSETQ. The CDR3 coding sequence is TGCGCCAGCAGCCCTAGCGGGAGGGCGTACGAGCAGTACTTC. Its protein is CASSPSGRAYEQYF.

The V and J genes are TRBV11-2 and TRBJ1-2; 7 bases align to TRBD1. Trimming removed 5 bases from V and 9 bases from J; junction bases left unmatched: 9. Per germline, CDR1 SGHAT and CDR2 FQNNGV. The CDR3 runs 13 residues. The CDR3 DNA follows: TGTGCCAGCAGCCCTACGTTACAGGGGAGCTACACCTTC. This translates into CASSPTLQGSYTF.

CDR3 coding DNA: TGTGCCTGGACAAACTACAGGGATGGAAACTATGGCTACACCTTC. Translating it yields CAWTNYRDGNYGYTF. This chain joins TRBV30 and TRBJ1-2; TRBD1 might be the D (6 bases). Germline CDR1 and CDR2: GTSNPN and SVGIG (reference sequence). This CDR3 has 15 residues. V lost 4 bases, J lost 2 bases, and 17 bases lay in between.

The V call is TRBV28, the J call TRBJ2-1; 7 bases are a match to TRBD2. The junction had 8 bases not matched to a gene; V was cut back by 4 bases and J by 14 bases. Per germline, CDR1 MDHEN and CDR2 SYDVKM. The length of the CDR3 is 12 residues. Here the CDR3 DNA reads TGTGCCAGCAGTTCCTCGGGAGGCCGGAAGTTCTTC. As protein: CASSSSGGRKFF.

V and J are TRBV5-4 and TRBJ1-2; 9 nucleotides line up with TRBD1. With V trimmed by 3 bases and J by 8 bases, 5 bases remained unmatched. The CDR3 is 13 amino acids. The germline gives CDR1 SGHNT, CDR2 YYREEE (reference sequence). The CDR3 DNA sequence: TGTGCCAGCAGCTCACAGGGGGCATCCGGCTACACCTTC. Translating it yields CASSSQGASGYTF.

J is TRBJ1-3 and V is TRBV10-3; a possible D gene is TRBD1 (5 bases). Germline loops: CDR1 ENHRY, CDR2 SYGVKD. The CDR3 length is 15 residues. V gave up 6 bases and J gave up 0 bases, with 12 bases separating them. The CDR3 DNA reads TGTGCCATCAGGTCTGGGGCCAGCTCTGGAAACACCATATATTTT. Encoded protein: CAIRSGASSGNTIYF.

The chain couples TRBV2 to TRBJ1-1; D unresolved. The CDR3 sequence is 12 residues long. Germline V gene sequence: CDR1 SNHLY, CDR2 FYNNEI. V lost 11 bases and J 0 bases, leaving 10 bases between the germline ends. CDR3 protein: CARHLMNTEAFF. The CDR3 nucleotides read TGTGCCCGACACCTCATGAACACTGAAGCTTTCTTT.

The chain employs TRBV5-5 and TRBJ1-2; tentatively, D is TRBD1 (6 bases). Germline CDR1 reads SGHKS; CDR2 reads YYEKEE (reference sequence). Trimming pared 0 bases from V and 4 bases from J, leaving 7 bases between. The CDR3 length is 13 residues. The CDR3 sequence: CASSLDRAYGYTF. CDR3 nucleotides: TGTGCCAGCAGCTTGGACAGGGCCTATGGCTACACCTTC.

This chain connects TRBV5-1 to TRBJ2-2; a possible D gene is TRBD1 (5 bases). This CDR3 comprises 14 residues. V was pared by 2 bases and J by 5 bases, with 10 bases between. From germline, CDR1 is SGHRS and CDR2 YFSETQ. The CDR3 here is CASSLFQGTGELFF. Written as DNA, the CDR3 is TGCGCCAGCAGCTTATTCCAGGGAACCGGGGAGCTGTTTTTT.

CDR3 protein: CASSPLWGGYNEQFF. The CDR3 DNA reads as TGTGCCAGCAGCCCTCTGTGGGGAGGGTACAATGAGCAGTTCTTC. The chain combines TRBV9 with TRBJ2-1; 7 nucleotides match TRBD2. CDR3 size: 15 residues. Germline CDR1 and CDR2: SGDLS and YYNGEE. The ends lost 4 bases at V and 4 bases at J; junction bases unmatched: 8.

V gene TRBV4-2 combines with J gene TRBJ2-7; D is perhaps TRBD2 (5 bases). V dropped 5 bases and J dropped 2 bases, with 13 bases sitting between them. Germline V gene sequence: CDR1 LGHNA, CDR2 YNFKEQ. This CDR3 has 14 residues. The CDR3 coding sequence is TGTGCCAGCAGCTCGGACCCCGGGGCCTACGAGCAGTACTTC. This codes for CASSSDPGAYEQYF.

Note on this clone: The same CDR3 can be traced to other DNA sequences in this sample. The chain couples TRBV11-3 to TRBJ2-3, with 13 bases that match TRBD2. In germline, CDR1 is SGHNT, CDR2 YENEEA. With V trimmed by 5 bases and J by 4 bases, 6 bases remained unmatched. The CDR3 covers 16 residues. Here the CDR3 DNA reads TGTGCCAGCAGCCCTGGACTAGCGGGAGCGGCAGATACGCAGTATTTT. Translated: CASSPGLAGAADTQYF.

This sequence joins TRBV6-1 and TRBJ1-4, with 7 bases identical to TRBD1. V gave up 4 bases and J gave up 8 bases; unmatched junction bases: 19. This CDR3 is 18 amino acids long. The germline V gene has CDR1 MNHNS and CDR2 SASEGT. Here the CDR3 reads CASSVQGVSGSGGEKLFF. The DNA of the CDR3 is TGTGCCAGCAGTGTTCAGGGGGTGTCCGGTAGTGGCGGCGAAAAACTGTTTTTT.

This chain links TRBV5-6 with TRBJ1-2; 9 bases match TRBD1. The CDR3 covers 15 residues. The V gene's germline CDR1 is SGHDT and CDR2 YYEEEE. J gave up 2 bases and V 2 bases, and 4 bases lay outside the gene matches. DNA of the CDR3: TGTGCCAGCAGCTTATCCGGGACAGGGAACTATGGCTACACCTTC. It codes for CASSLSGTGNYGYTF. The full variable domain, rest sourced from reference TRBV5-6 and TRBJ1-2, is DAGVTQSPTHLIKTRGQQVTLRCSPKSGHDTVSWYQQALGQGPQFIFQYYEEEERQRGNFPDRFSGHQFPNYSSELNVNALLLGDSALYLCASSLSGTGNYGYTFGSGTRLTVV.

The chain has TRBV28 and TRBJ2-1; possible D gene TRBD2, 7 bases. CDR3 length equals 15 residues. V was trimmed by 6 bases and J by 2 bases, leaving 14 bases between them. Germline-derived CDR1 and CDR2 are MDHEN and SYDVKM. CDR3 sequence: CASRGASGAYNEQFF. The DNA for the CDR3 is TGTGCCAGCAGGGGGGCTAGCGGAGCCTACAATGAGCAGTTCTTC.

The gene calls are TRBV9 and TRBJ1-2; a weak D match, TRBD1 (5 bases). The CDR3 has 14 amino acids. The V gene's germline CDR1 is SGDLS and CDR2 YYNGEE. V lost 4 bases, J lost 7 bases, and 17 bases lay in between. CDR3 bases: TGTGCCAGCAGCCCTGAAGTACAAAGGGGTGGCTACACCTTC. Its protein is CASSPEVQRGGYTF.

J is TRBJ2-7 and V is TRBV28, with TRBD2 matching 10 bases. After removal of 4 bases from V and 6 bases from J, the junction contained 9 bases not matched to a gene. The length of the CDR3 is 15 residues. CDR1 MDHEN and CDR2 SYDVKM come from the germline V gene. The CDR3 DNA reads TGTGCCAGCAGTTCACGGACTAGCGGAAGGACCGAGCAGTACTTC. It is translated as CASSSRTSGRTEQYF.

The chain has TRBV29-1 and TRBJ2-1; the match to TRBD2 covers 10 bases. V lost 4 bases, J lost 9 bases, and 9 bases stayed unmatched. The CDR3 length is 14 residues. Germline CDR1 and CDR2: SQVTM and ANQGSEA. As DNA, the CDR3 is TGCAGCGTTGGATCTAGCGGGAGTGGCGTTGAGCAGTTCTTC. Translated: CSVGSSGSGVEQFF.

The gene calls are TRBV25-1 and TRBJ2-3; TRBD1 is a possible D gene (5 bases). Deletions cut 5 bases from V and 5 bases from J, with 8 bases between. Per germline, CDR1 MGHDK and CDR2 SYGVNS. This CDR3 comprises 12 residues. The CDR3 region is CASSRGVDTQYF. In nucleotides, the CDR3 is TGTGCCAGCAGTAGGGGTGTAGATACGCAGTATTTT. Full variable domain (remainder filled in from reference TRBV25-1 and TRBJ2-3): EADIYQTPRYLVIGTGKKITLECSQTMGHDKMYWYQQDPGMELHLIHYSYGVNSTEKGDLSSESTVSRIRTEHFPLTLESARPSHTSQYLCASSRGVDTQYFGPGTRLTVL.

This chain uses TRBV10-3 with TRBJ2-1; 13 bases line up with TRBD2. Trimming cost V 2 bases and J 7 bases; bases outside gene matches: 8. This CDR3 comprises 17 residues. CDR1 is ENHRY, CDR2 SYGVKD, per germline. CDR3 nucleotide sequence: TGTGCCATCAGTGAGGCCCCCGGGACTAGCGGGAAGAATGAGCAGTTCTTC. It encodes CAISEAPGTSGKNEQFF.

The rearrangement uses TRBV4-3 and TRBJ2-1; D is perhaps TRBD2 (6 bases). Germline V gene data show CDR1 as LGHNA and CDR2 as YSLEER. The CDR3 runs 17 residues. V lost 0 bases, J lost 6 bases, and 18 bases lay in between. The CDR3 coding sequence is TGCGCCAGCAGCCAAGATCTCGCGGGACGATTTGGCAATGAGCAGTTCTTC. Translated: CASSQDLAGRFGNEQFF.

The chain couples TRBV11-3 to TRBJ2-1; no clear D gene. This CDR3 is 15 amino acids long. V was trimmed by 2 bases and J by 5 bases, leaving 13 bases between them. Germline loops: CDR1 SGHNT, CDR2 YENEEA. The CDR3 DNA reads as TGTGCCAGCAGCTTAAACGGTCTTCAGGACAATGAGCAGTTCTTC. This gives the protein CASSLNGLQDNEQFF.

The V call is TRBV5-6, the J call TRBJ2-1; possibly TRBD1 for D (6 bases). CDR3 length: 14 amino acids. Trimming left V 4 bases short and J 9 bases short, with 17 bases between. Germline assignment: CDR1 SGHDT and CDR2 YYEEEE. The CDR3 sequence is CASSGGWFHIEQFF. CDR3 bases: TGTGCCAGCAGCGGGGGCTGGTTCCACATTGAGCAGTTCTTC.

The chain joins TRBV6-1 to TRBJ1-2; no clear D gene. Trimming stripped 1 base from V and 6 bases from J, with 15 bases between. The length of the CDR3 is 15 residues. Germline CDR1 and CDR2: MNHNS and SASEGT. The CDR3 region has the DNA TGTGCCAGCAGTGAAGTAGCAGCAACCTCGAATGGCTACACCTTC. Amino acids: CASSEVAATSNGYTF.

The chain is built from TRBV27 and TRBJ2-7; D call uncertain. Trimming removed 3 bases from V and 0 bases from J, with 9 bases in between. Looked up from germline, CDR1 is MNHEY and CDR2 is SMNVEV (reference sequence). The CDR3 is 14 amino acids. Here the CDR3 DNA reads TGTGCCAGCAGTTTGGTCAGGAACTCCTACGAGCAGTACTTC. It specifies CASSLVRNSYEQYF.

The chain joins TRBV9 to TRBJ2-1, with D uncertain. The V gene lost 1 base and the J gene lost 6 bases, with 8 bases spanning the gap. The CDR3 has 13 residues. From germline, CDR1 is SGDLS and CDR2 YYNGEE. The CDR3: CASSVLAANEQFF. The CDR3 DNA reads TGTGCCAGCAGCGTATTAGCCGCCAATGAGCAGTTCTTC.

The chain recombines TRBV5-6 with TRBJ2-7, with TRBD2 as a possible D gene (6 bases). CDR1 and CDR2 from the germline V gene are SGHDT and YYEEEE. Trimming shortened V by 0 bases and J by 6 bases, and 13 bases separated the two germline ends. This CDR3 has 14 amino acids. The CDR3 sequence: CASSLEGGVAEQYF. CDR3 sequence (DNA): TGTGCCAGCAGCTTGGAGGGCGGGGTAGCCGAGCAGTACTTC.

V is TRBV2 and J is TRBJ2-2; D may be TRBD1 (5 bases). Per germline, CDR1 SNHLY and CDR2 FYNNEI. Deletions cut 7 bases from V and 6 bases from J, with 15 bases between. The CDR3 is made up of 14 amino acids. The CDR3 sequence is CASTPGRAAGELFF. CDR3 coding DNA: TGTGCCAGCACCCCAGGCAGGGCCGCCGGGGAGCTGTTTTTT.